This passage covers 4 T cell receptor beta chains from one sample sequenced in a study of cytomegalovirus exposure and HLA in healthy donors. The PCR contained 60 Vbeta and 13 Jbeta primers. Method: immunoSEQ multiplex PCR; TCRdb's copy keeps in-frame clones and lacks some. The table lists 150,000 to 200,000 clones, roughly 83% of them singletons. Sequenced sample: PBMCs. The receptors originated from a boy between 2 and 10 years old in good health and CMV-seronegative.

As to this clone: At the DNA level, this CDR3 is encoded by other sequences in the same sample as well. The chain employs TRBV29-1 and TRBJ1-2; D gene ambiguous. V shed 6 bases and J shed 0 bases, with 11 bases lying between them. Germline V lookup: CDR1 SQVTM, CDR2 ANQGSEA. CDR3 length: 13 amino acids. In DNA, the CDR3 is TGCAGCGTCGTCCGGGAAGCTAACTATGGCTACACCTTC. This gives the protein CSVVREANYGYTF.

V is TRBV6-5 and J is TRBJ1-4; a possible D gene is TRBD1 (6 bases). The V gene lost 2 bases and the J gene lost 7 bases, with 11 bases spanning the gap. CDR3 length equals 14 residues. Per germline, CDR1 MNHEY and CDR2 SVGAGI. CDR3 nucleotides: TGTGCCAGCAGTTACGAACAGGGCGTTGAAAAACTGTTTTTT. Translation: CASSYEQGVEKLFF.

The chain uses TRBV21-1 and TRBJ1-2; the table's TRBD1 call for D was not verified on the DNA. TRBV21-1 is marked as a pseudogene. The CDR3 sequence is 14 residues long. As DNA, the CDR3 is TGTGCCAGCAGCATCCAGGGGACGACGGATGGCTACACCTTC. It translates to CASSIQGTTDGYTF.

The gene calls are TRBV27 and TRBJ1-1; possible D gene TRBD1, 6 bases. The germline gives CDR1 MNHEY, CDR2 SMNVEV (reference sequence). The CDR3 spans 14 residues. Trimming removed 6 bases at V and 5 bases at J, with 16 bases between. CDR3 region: CASRRTGGRTEAFF. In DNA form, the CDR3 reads TGTGCCAGCAGGCGTACGGGGGGGCGGACTGAAGCTTTCTTT.